These T cell receptor beta chains were read from a single sample in a study of shared clonotypes between healthy human individuals. Produced via immunoSEQ multiplex PCR; TCRdb's table is partial and in-frame only. The repertoire holds a few million clones, approximately 96% seen once, with approximately 0.13% in the top ten. Sample: naive CD4+ T cells sorted from blood. The receptors derive from a man younger than 30 in good health. Each CDR3 is given with its conserved first and last residue. D genes are given only for firm matches. The listing skips clone size in some rows; elsewhere it reads once, few, many or a size class.

D: -; V: TRBV5-1; size: -; J: TRBJ2-2; DNA: TGCGCCAGCAGCTTGGACATTACAGGGTTAGGCACCGGGGAGCTGTTTTTT; CDR3: CASSLDITGLGTGELFF
D: -; V: TRBV5-1; size: -; J: TRBJ1-1; DNA: TGCGCCAGCAGGGAAGGGCTTAACACTGAAGCTTTCTTT; CDR3: CASREGLNTEAFF
D: -; V: TRBV7-9; size: -; J: TRBJ2-7; DNA: TGTGCCAGCAGCCCGACGACAGGGAGGTACGAGCAGTACTTC; CDR3: CASSPTTGRYEQYF
D: -; V: TRBV7-9; size: -; J: TRBJ1-4; DNA: TGTGCCAGCCAACGGGCAGGAACAACTAATGAAAAACTGTTTTTT; CDR3: CASQRAGTTNEKLFF
D: TRBD1; V: TRBV2; size: -; J: TRBJ2-7; DNA: TGTGCCAGCAGTGAACCCCGACAGGGACCCTACGAGCAGTACTTC; CDR3: CASSEPRQGPYEQYF
D: -; V: TRBV18; size: -; J: TRBJ1-1; DNA: TGTGCCAGCTCGCCGACCGGGAACACTGAAGCTTTCTTT; CDR3: CASSPTGNTEAFF
D: -; V: TRBV7-7; size: -; J: TRBJ2-3; DNA: TGTGCTAGCAGCTCAGGAGCGGGCACAGATACGCAGTATTTT; CDR3: CASSSGAGTDTQYF
D: TRBD1; V: TRBV7-9; size: -; J: TRBJ2-7; DNA: TGTGCCAGCAGGTCCGGGACAGGGGGCCACGAGCAGTACTTC; CDR3: CASRSGTGGHEQYF
D: -; V: TRBV5-1; size: -; J: TRBJ1-1; DNA: TGCGCCAGCAGTCAACAACTCGAGGGTACTGAAGCTTTCTTT; CDR3: CASSQQLEGTEAFF
D: TRBD1; V: TRBV5-1; size: -; J: TRBJ2-5; DNA: TGCGCCAGCAGCTCCGGGACAGGGGCAGAAGAGACCCAGTACTTC; CDR3: CASSSGTGAEETQYF
D: TRBD1; V: TRBV5-5; size: -; J: TRBJ1-1; DNA: TGTGCCAGCAGTTTTAACAGGGGGTCCCAAATCCCTGAAGCTTTCTTT; CDR3: CASSFNRGSQIPEAFF
D: -; V: TRBV6-6; size: -; J: TRBJ1-4; DNA: TGTGCCAGCAGTTACTCGTACGGTAGGGTTTGGGAAAAACTGTTTTTT; CDR3: CASSYSYGRVWEKLFF
D: TRBD1; V: TRBV2; size: once; J: TRBJ2-3; DNA: TGTGCCAGCAGTGAAGCGGGACAGGGGGCTGATACGCAGTATTTT; CDR3: CASSEAGQGADTQYF
D: TRBD2; V: TRBV15; size: -; J: TRBJ2-5; DNA: TGTGCCACCAGCAGAGCTACCGGGGGGGCCGAGACCCAGTACTTC; CDR3: CATSRATGGAETQYF
D: -; V: TRBV6-5; size: -; J: TRBJ1-2; DNA: TGTGCCAGCGGGGTTGATGTAGACAGCTCCTATGGCTACACCTTC; CDR3: CASGVDVDSSYGYTF
D: -; V: TRBV5-1; size: -; J: TRBJ2-5; DNA: TGCGCCAGCAGCCCGGAGGGACAGCAGCAAGAGACCCAGTACTTC; CDR3: CASSPEGQQQETQYF
D: -; V: TRBV18; size: -; J: TRBJ2-6; DNA: TGTGCCAGCTCACCGCAGGGGCCAGGGGCCAACGTCCTGACTTTC; CDR3: CASSPQGPGANVLTF
D: -; V: TRBV6-6; size: -; J: TRBJ1-4; DNA: TGTGCCAGCAGTTACTCGACTGCAACTAATGAAAAACTGTTTTTT; CDR3: CASSYSTATNEKLFF
D: -; V: TRBV28; size: -; J: TRBJ1-5; DNA: TGTGCCAGCAGGACGCGTGGGAATAGCAATCAGCCCCAGCATTTT; CDR3: CASRTRGNSNQPQHF
D: TRBD2; V: TRBV10-3; size: once; J: TRBJ2-7; DNA: TGTGCCATCAGGAAACTAGCGGGAGGGGTTGAGCAGTACTTC; CDR3: CAIRKLAGGVEQYF
D: -; V: TRBV11-2; size: -; J: TRBJ2-2; DNA: TGTGCCAGCAGCTTAGATCGGGGGCTTCTTATGACCGGGGAGCTGTTTTTT; CDR3: CASSLDRGLLMTGELFF
D: TRBD1; V: TRBV5-1; size: -; J: TRBJ2-1; DNA: TGCGCCAGCAGCATACCGGGACAGCCTTACAATGAGCAGTTCTTC; CDR3: CASSIPGQPYNEQFF
D: -; V: TRBV30; size: -; J: TRBJ2-7; DNA: TGTGCCTGGAGTCCTATGCCCGCCTACGAGCAGTACTTC; CDR3: CAWSPMPAYEQYF
D: -; V: TRBV7-2; size: -; J: TRBJ2-7; DNA: TGTGCCAGCAGCGGACGGGGGACTCACGCCTACGAGCAGTACTTC; CDR3: CASSGRGTHAYEQYF
D: -; V: TRBV6-6; size: -; J: TRBJ2-7; DNA: TGTGCCAGCAATCGTAGGGGGAACTACGAGCAGTACTTC; CDR3: CASNRRGNYEQYF
D: TRBD1; V: TRBV5-1; size: -; J: TRBJ2-7; DNA: TGCGCCAGCAGCTCGACCGGGACAGGGGTCTACGAGCAGTACTTC; CDR3: CASSSTGTGVYEQYF
D: TRBD2; V: TRBV2; size: -; J: TRBJ2-1; DNA: TGTGCCAGCAGTGAACTAGCGGTAAACAATGAGCAGTTCTTC; CDR3: CASSELAVNNEQFF
D: TRBD1; V: TRBV4-2; size: -; J: TRBJ2-1; DNA: TGTGCCAGCAGCCAAGAGGGATTACATAGACAGGGCTCCTACAATGAGCAGTTCTTC; CDR3: CASSQEGLHRQGSYNEQFF
D: TRBD2; V: TRBV13; size: -; J: TRBJ2-1; DNA: TGTGCCAGCAGCCAGAGCACCGGGACTAGCAGCTACAATGAGCAGTTCTTC; CDR3: CASSQSTGTSSYNEQFF
D: TRBD1; V: TRBV4-1; size: -; J: TRBJ2-1; DNA: TGCGCCAGCAGCCAAGATCCGGGACAGTCCTCCTACAATGAGCAGTTCTTC; CDR3: CASSQDPGQSSYNEQFF
D: -; V: TRBV5-1; size: -; J: TRBJ2-2; DNA: TGCGCCAGCAGCTTGGACCCCTACGGGGAGCTGTTTTTT; CDR3: CASSLDPYGELFF
D: TRBD1; V: TRBV7-7; size: -; J: TRBJ2-2; DNA: TGTGCTAGCAGCTTAGGAGGGACAGGGGCCGGGGAGCTGTTTTTT; CDR3: CASSLGGTGAGELFF
D: TRBD1; V: TRBV18; size: -; J: TRBJ1-4; DNA: TGTGCCAGCTCGGGGACAGGGAGTGAAAAACTGTTTTTT; CDR3: CASSGTGSEKLFF
D: TRBD1; V: TRBV5-1; size: -; J: TRBJ1-2; DNA: TGCGCCAGCAGCCCTGACAGGGTGGACTATGGCTACACCTTC; CDR3: CASSPDRVDYGYTF
D: -; V: TRBV18; size: -; J: TRBJ2-3; DNA: TGTGCCAGCTCGCTTTCGACAGATACGCAGTATTTT; CDR3: CASSLSTDTQYF
D: TRBD2; V: TRBV5-1; size: -; J: TRBJ2-3; DNA: TGCGCCAGCAGCTTGGAAGCGGGAAGGACAGATACGCAGTATTTT; CDR3: CASSLEAGRTDTQYF
D: -; V: TRBV7-2; size: -; J: TRBJ2-3; DNA: TGTGCCAGCAACTACAGGGCAGGGGCAGATACGCAGTATTTT; CDR3: CASNYRAGADTQYF
D: TRBD1; V: TRBV7-8; size: -; J: TRBJ2-2; DNA: TGTGCCAGCCGGGACAGGAACACCGGGGAGCTGTTTTTT; CDR3: CASRDRNTGELFF
D: -; V: TRBV5-4; size: -; J: TRBJ2-5; DNA: TGTGCCAGCAGCCCAGCAAGGGAAGAGACCCAGTACTTC; CDR3: CASSPAREETQYF
D: -; V: TRBV7-2; size: -; J: TRBJ2-2; DNA: TGTGCCAGCAGCTTAGACAGAGCCACCGGGGAGCTGTTTTTT; CDR3: CASSLDRATGELFF
D: TRBD1; V: TRBV6-4; size: -; J: TRBJ2-7; DNA: TGTGCCAGCAGGACCCCTCACCCGGGGACAGGGGTAGACTACGAGCAGTACTTC; CDR3: CASRTPHPGTGVDYEQYF
D: -; V: TRBV18; size: once; J: TRBJ2-1; DNA: TGTGCCAGCTCAGCGGGACTGGAGCAGTTCTTC; CDR3: CASSAGLEQFF
D: TRBD2; V: TRBV7-2; size: once; J: TRBJ2-3; DNA: TGTGCCAGCAGCCTAGGACTAGCGGGCTTCACAGATACGCAGTATTTT; CDR3: CASSLGLAGFTDTQYF
D: -; V: TRBV6-5; size: -; J: TRBJ1-2; DNA: TGTGCCAGCAGTGCGGGGTTCGCGGACTATGGCTACACCTTC; CDR3: CASSAGFADYGYTF
D: -; V: TRBV6-1; size: -; J: TRBJ1-2; DNA: TGTGCCAGCAGTCTATCGACTGGAGGCTACACCTTC; CDR3: CASSLSTGGYTF
D: -; V: TRBV5-1; size: few; J: TRBJ1-1; DNA: TGCGCCAGCAGCCCGACCCCAGGGAACACTGAAGCTTTCTTT; CDR3: CASSPTPGNTEAFF
D: -; V: TRBV27; size: -; J: TRBJ1-2; DNA: TGTGCCAGCAGTTTATCAGGACAGTTCAGCTACACCTTC; CDR3: CASSLSGQFSYTF
D: TRBD1; V: TRBV6-6; size: -; J: TRBJ2-7; DNA: TGTGCCAGCAGTTCTCCGGGACAGGGGGCGGGTGAGCAGTACTTC; CDR3: CASSSPGQGAGEQYF
D: -; V: TRBV30; size: -; J: TRBJ1-6; DNA: TGTGCCTGGAGGGCGGGGATTCTTGGTTCACCCCTCCACTTT; CDR3: CAWRAGILGSPLHF
D: -; V: TRBV5-5; size: -; J: TRBJ1-4; DNA: TGTGCCAGCAGCGGTGGACAGTCAACTAATGAAAAACTGTTTTTT; CDR3: CASSGGQSTNEKLFF
D: -; V: TRBV5-1; size: -; J: TRBJ2-7; DNA: TGCGCCAGCAGCTCCCGGGGCATCTACGAGCAGTACTTC; CDR3: CASSSRGIYEQYF
D: TRBD2; V: TRBV6-1; size: -; J: TRBJ2-7; DNA: TGTGCCAGCAGTGAAGGTAGCGGGCGCTCCTACGAGCAGTACTTC; CDR3: CASSEGSGRSYEQYF